This T cell receptor beta chain was sequenced during a study of Ad26.COV2.S vaccination and SARS-CoV-2 variants. Turning to the study itself: The donor participated in the COV1001 trial, in its Ad26.COV2.S arm. Study-wide results and limits: The analyses of TCR breadth and depth may have understated the size of total T cell responses. Substantial post-vaccination breadth of spike-specific CD8+ and CD4+ T cell responses was reported.

About this clone: The antigen is undetermined.

Trimming removed 4 bases from V and 2 bases from J; junction bases left unmatched: 2. Germline CDR1 is SGHDT and CDR2 is YYEEEE. The CDR3 extends over 13 amino acids. The data were produced by immunoSEQ multiplex PCR, yet TCRdb's version contains in-frame clones alone and is incomplete. This sample carries some 250,000 clones, around nine tenths of them seen once, and the ten largest clones take 9.5% to 12%. Specified treatment: about 20 received Ad26.COV2.S at low or high dose, single or two shots; about 5 received placebo; per-sample allocation not given. Each sample was drawn 63 days after the first injection (of vaccine or placebo). An Ad26 vector was used to express Wuhan-strain SARS-CoV-2 spike as the vaccine.

The starting material was peripheral blood, obtained in a trial of Ad26.COV2.S vaccine versus placebo. This sequence was found in a person aged 18-65 years who received the Ad26.COV2.S COVID-19 vaccine or a placebo. J is TRBJ2-7 and V is TRBV5-6; TRBD2 matches 8 bases. CDR3 DNA: TGTGCCAGCAGCCCGGGACTAGCCTACGAGCAGTACTTC. Amino acids: CASSPGLAYEQYF. The whole variable domain, remainder taken from reference TRBV5-6 and TRBJ2-7, is DAGVTQSPTHLIKTRGQQVTLRCSPKSGHDTVSWYQQALGQGPQFIFQYYEEEERQRGNFPDRFSGHQFPNYSSELNVNALLLGDSALYLCASSPGLAYEQYFGPGTRLTVT.